Shown below are 17 T cell receptor beta chains from a single sample sequenced in a study of CD8 T cells in Susac syndrome. With random hexamers, roughly 0.45 to 1 ug RNA was reverse transcribed. TCRdb analysed the immunoSEQ multiplex PCR reads with MiXCR anew, one entry per CDR3 protein. The sample lists around 150,000 distinct CDR3 sequences, 90% to 97% occurring once. The specimen sequenced was CD4+ T cells from PBMCs. The source is a human donor with Susac syndrome.

The chain employs TRBV12-3 or TRBV12-4 and TRBJ2-4, with a weak D call TRBD2 (5 bases). Trimming stripped 3 bases from V and 7 bases from J, with 7 bases between. The CDR3 has 12 amino acids. CDR3: CASSFGSNIQYF. For the CDR3, the DNA is TGTGCCAGCAGTTTTGGGAGTAACATTCAGTACTTC.

The CDR3, as DNA: TGTGCCAGCAGCTCGCCTGGGGGGAGTCGCCGGACCAAAAACATTCAGTACTTC. This gives the protein CASSSPGGSRRTKNIQYF. V is TRBV11-2 and J is TRBJ2-4; a weak D match, TRBD2 (6 bases). This CDR3 comprises 18 residues. CDR1 is SGHAT, CDR2 FQNNGV, per germline. V gave up 4 bases and J gave up 2 bases, with 21 bases separating them.

The chain employs TRBV28 and TRBJ2-1; no clear D gene. The germline gives CDR1 MDHEN, CDR2 SYDVKM. The V end was cut by 6 bases, the J end by 5 bases, with 14 bases between. This CDR3 region has 14 residues. CDR3 sequence reads: CASSPLRRDNEQFF. The CDR3 nucleotides are TGTGCCAGCAGCCCCCTCCGACGTGACAATGAGCAGTTCTTC.

This chain links TRBV29-1 with TRBJ2-2; D is unresolved. Deletions cut 6 bases from V and 0 bases from J, with 11 bases between. The CDR3 has 14 residues. Germline V lookup: CDR1 SQVTM, CDR2 ANQGSEA. CDR3 in amino acids: CSVKTSANTGELFF. The CDR3 nucleotides are TGCAGCGTCAAGACAAGCGCGAACACCGGGGAGCTGTTTTTT.

The chain uses TRBV5-1 and TRBJ2-3; D is uncertain. Germline V gives CDR1 SGHRS, CDR2 YFSETQ. Trimming left V 5 bases short and J 2 bases short, with 15 bases between. The CDR3 loop spans 15 amino acids. CDR3 loop: CASSPLGANTDTQYF. The DNA for the CDR3 is TGCGCCAGCAGTCCTCTTGGCGCCAACACAGATACGCAGTATTTT.

The chain joins TRBV5-1 to TRBJ2-7, with D possibly matching TRBD1 (6 bases). Germline CDR1 and CDR2: SGHRS and YFSETQ. Deletions cut 4 bases from V and 6 bases from J, with 11 bases between. This CDR3 has 12 residues. The CDR3 DNA follows: TGCGCCAGCAGCGTCGGACAGTGCGAGCAGTACTTC. This codes for CASSVGQCEQYF.

The gene calls are TRBV25-1 and TRBJ2-3; tentatively, D is TRBD1 (6 bases). Germline lookup yields CDR1 MGHDK and CDR2 SYGVNS. The CDR3 contains 15 residues. Trimming left V 2 bases short and J 0 bases short, with 9 bases between. CDR3: CASSEEGVSTDTQYF. DNA for the CDR3: TGTGCCAGCAGTGAAGAGGGGGTCAGCACAGATACGCAGTATTTT.

The chain carries TRBV20-1 and TRBJ2-7; TRBD2 aligns across 9 bases. The CDR3 runs 14 residues. Trimming at V came to 3 bases and at J to 4 bases, leaving 7 bases not matched to a gene. CDR1 DFQATT and CDR2 SNEGSKA come from the germline V gene (reference sequence). The CDR3 DNA sequence: TGCAGTGCTAGGAATAGCGGGAGCGTTTACGAGCAGTACTTC. It codes for CSARNSGSVYEQYF.

The chain has TRBV19 and TRBJ2-1; 8 bases map to TRBD1. Germline CDR1 LNHDA, CDR2 SQIVND (reference sequence). J lost 8 bases, V lost 5 bases, and 8 bases had no gene match. The CDR3 spans 14 residues. This CDR3 is CASSRTGFLDEQFF. CDR3 DNA: TGTGCCAGTAGTCGGACAGGGTTCCTGGATGAGCAGTTCTTC.

The CDR3 reads CSAFPGRGDIQYF. The CDR3 region has the DNA TGCAGTGCTTTCCCGGGCCGAGGAGACATTCAGTACTTC. V is TRBV20-1 and J is TRBJ2-4; D remains ambiguous. Germline V gives CDR1 DFQATT, CDR2 SNEGSKA (reference sequence). Trimming left V 5 bases short and J 8 bases short, with 16 bases between. This CDR3 is built from 13 residues.

The J gene is TRBJ2-3, the V gene TRBV7-9; 10 positions match TRBD1. V was clipped by 5 bases and J by 5 bases; unmatched bases: 10. Per the germline V gene, CDR1 is SEHNR and CDR2 is FQNEAQ (reference sequence). The CDR3 consists of 16 residues. DNA of the CDR3: TGTGCCAGCAGCCCAAGAGGGACAGGGGTGGAAGATACGCAGTATTTT. Protein sequence: CASSPRGTGVEDTQYF.

The genes are TRBV6-6 and TRBJ1-4; D is unclear. Trimming stripped 4 bases from V and 8 bases from J, with 8 bases between. The CDR3 is 12 residues long. Looked up from germline, CDR1 is MNHNY and CDR2 is SVGAGI (reference sequence). Here the CDR3 reads CASSFSREKLFF. As DNA, the CDR3 is TGTGCCAGCAGTTTCAGTCGGGAAAAACTGTTTTTT.

The J gene is TRBJ2-3, the V gene TRBV6-7; D is unclear. TRBV6-7 is an open reading frame whose function is uncertain. Trimming removed 7 bases at V and 0 bases at J, with 17 bases between. This CDR3 is built from 16 residues. CDR3 amino acids: CASILGELPSTDTQYF. In nucleotides, the CDR3 is TGTGCCAGCATCCTGGGCGAGCTTCCTAGCACAGATACGCAGTATTTT.

This clonotype was observed a few times. The chain has TRBV5-4 and TRBJ2-5; perhaps TRBD1 as D (5 bases). The V end lost 4 bases, the J end lost 1 base, and 11 bases lay between the germline ends. Germline V gives CDR1 SGHNT, CDR2 YYREEE (reference sequence). The CDR3 covers 14 residues. The CDR3 DNA follows: TGTGCCAGCAGCCCAGGGTTGTCCCAAGAGACCCAGTACTTC. Protein sequence: CASSPGLSQETQYF.

The chain uses TRBV20-1 and TRBJ2-5, with 12 nucleotides matching TRBD2. Looked up from germline, CDR1 is DFQATT and CDR2 is SNEGSKA (reference sequence). With 4 bases clipped from V and 2 bases from J, the junction kept 8 bases outside the gene matches. The CDR3 runs 16 residues. CDR3 protein: CSANPPSGRGQETQYF. CDR3 DNA: TGCAGTGCTAACCCACCTAGCGGGAGGGGACAAGAGACCCAGTACTTC.

The genes are TRBV7-6 and TRBJ1-1, with a weak D call TRBD1 (5 bases). The V and J ends lost 5 bases and 5 bases respectively, with 18 bases between them. Germline V gives CDR1 SGHVS, CDR2 FNYEAQ. The CDR3 spans 15 residues. The CDR3 DNA reads as TGTGCCAGCAGCCCAGGGATCGGGGTTAGGACTGAAGCTTTCTTT. Translated: CASSPGIGVRTEAFF.

The chain uses TRBV29-1 and TRBJ2-7; tentative D call: TRBD2 (5 bases). This CDR3 comprises 12 residues. Germline values: CDR1 SQVTM, CDR2 ANQGSEA. Trimming pared 4 bases from V and 2 bases from J, leaving 9 bases between. The CDR3 DNA sequence: TGCAGCGTTGGGGCCGGGGCCTACGAGCAGTACTTC. Translated, it gives CSVGAGAYEQYF.